Given below is one TCR beta chain in context. Antigen specificity is unknown. One junction end disagrees with the germline gene, perhaps due to a read error. This entry belongs to a study of T cells after yellow fever vaccination. For the study at large: Fractions with few cells were prepared using SMART-Seq v4 Ultra Low Input.

Study-wide points: Weaker overall, the secondary response nonetheless peaked faster (day 5 versus 15).

This CDR3 is built from 18 residues. As TCR cDNA was made by 5'RACE template switching, a universal primer site and UMIs were added. Each CDR3 protein gets one entry after TCRdb re-called the 5' RACE reads with MiXCR. The sample has around 110,000 distinct CDR3 sequences, roughly 8.9% seen once. Sequencing was performed on CD8+ T cells sorted from PBMCs, taken 45 days after the yellow fever booster vaccination. The chain couples TRBV12-3 or TRBV12-4 to TRBJ2-1, with TRBD2 identical over 9 bases. This receptor was identified in a man aged 30 to 45 who received the YFV17D yellow fever vaccine. This CDR3 is CACSFIVGREGGYNEQFF. CDR3 nucleotides: TGTGCCTGCAGTTTCATTGTAGGGCGGGAGGGTGGCTACAATGAGCAGTTCTTC.